A single sample is the source of the 9 T cell receptor beta chains below, sequenced in a study of CD8+ T cells in alopecia areata. TCR sequencing used cDNA made by reverse transcription of extracted RNA. Libraries were prepared by immunoSEQ multiplex PCR; TCRdb keeps only in-frame clonotypes and omits some of them. In the table there are roughly 150,000 clones, around 50% of which are singletons. The sequenced sample was CD8+ T cells sorted from blood, obtained at week 0. All receptors derive from a human donor with alopecia areata.

V gene TRBV29-1 combines with J gene TRBJ2-7, with a tentative D call TRBD1 (5 bases). The germline gives CDR1 SQVTM, CDR2 ANQGSEA. Trimming removed 0 bases at V and 0 bases at J, with 12 bases between. This CDR3 comprises 15 residues. The CDR3 here is CSVEDSTDSSYEQYF. The CDR3 DNA sequence: TGCAGCGTTGAAGATTCGACAGACAGCTCCTACGAGCAGTACTTC.

The chain recombines TRBV4-1 with TRBJ1-4; a possible D gene is TRBD1 (6 bases). CDR3 length equals 14 residues. CDR1 MGHRA and CDR2 YSYEKL come from the germline V gene. V lost 0 bases and J 7 bases, leaving 9 bases between the germline ends. This CDR3 is CASSQDRGSEKLFF. The CDR3 bases are TGCGCCAGCAGCCAAGATAGGGGGAGTGAAAAACTGTTTTTT.

This clone was detected a few times. The CDR3 DNA reads as TGTGCCAGTAGTATCATGGGGAACACTGAAGCTTTCTTT. Translating gives CASSIMGNTEAFF. The chain employs TRBV19 and TRBJ1-1; D remains ambiguous. The germline V gene has CDR1 LNHDA and CDR2 SQIVND (reference sequence). Trimming pared 3 bases from V and 1 base from J, leaving 6 bases between. The length of the CDR3 is 13 residues. Full variable domain (rest looked up from reference TRBV19 and TRBJ1-1): DGGITQSPKYLFRKEGQNVTLSCEQNLNHDAMYWYRQDPGQGLRLIYYSQIVNDFQKGDIAEGYSVSREKKESFPLTVTSAQKNPTAFYLCASSIMGNTEAFFGQGTRLTVV.

The chain joins TRBV29-1 to TRBJ1-2; 7 bases match TRBD1. Germline loops: CDR1 SQVTM, CDR2 ANQGSEA. V shed 7 bases, J shed 2 bases, and the junction held 10 bases outside the gene matches. The CDR3 loop spans 14 amino acids. Here the CDR3 reads CSAVGTGENYGYTF. As DNA, the CDR3 is TGCAGCGCCGTGGGTACAGGGGAAAACTATGGCTACACCTTC.

The V call is TRBV7-2, the J call TRBJ2-2; 7 nucleotides align to TRBD1. V was pared by 3 bases and J by 1 base, with 2 bases of the junction left unmatched. Germline V gene sequence: CDR1 SGHTA, CDR2 FQGNSA. The length of the CDR3 is 15 residues. CDR3 sequence reads: CASSLGQLNTGELFF. For the CDR3, the DNA is TGTGCCAGCAGCTTGGGACAGTTGAACACCGGGGAGCTGTTTTTT.

This clone occurred a few times. The chain couples TRBV12-5 to TRBJ2-2; no definite D call. This CDR3 has 16 residues. V shed 3 bases and J shed 0 bases, with 11 bases lying between them. Per the germline V gene, CDR1 is LGHNT and CDR2 is FRNRAP. CDR3 amino acids: CASGLNRQTNTGELFF. The CDR3, as DNA: TGTGCTAGTGGTTTAAACCGCCAGACGAACACCGGGGAGCTGTTTTTT. Supplemented by reference TRBV12-5 and TRBJ2-2, the full variable domain reads DARVTQTPRHKVTEMGQEVTMRCQPILGHNTVFWYRQTMMQGLELLAYFRNRAPLDDSGMPKDRFSAEMPDATLATLKIQPSEPRDSAVYFCASGLNRQTNTGELFFGEGSRLTVL.

This clone was observed a single time. The chain joins TRBV5-6 to TRBJ2-2; no clear D. The germline V gene encodes CDR1 SGHDT and CDR2 YYEEEE. V was cut by 0 bases and J by 4 bases, with 4 bases left in between. This CDR3 contains 13 residues. The CDR3 region has the DNA TGTGCCAGCAGCTTGGGGAGCACCGGGGAGCTGTTTTTT. Protein sequence: CASSLGSTGELFF.

The chain carries TRBV30 and TRBJ1-1; D possibly corresponds to TRBD1 (6 bases). V was shortened by 3 bases and J by 8 bases, with 16 bases between the two germline ends. Per the germline V gene, CDR1 is GTSNPN and CDR2 is SVGIG (reference sequence). This CDR3 has 13 amino acids. The CDR3 is CAWRAENRVEAFF. CDR3 coding DNA: TGTGCCTGGAGGGCCGAAAACAGGGTCGAAGCTTTCTTT.

The rearrangement links TRBV5-6 to TRBJ1-1; 7 positions agree with TRBD1. The germline V gene encodes CDR1 SGHDT and CDR2 YYEEEE. With V trimmed by 6 bases and J by 1 base, 3 bases remained unmatched. The CDR3 consists of 13 residues. The CDR3 here is CASTEGANTEAFF. The CDR3 DNA is TGTGCCAGCACTGAGGGGGCGAACACTGAAGCTTTCTTT.